These 27 T cell receptor beta chains were sequenced from one sample in a study of CD8+ T cells in alopecia areata listed by TCRdb under 2018. Preparation of the library involved the immunoSEQ multiplex PCR assay. RNA was extracted from all samples and reverse transcribed into cDNA, which served as template for TCR sequencing. The clones in this table, taken by TCRdb from immuneACCESS, are in-frame only. Not every clone is retained; where verified, under half of the shortfall comes from an unresolved V gene, and the cause of the rest is unknown. This sample has 150,000 to 200,000 clones in its table, and 58% of those were observed once. 16% of the sample belongs to the ten largest clones. The sample's treatment or condition, from its label and the paper: oral pan-JAK inhibitor, 5-10 mg twice daily. Material: CD4+ T cells sorted from blood, obtained at approximately week 60, from a patient treated with tofacitinib. Receptor source: a human donor with alopecia areata.

The V call is TRBV29-1, the J call TRBJ1-1, with D possibly being TRBD1 (5 bases). Trimming shortened V by 5 bases and J by 0 bases, and 10 bases separated the two germline ends. The CDR3 length is 13 residues. CDR1 and CDR2 from the germline V gene are SQVTM and ANQGSEA. The CDR3 DNA follows: TGCAGCGTTCGTAGGGGAATGAACACTGAAGCTTTCTTT. Residues: CSVRRGMNTEAFF. Full variable domain (outside the CDR3, taken from reference TRBV29-1 and TRBJ1-1): SAVISQKPSRDICQRGTSLTIQCQVDSQVTMMFWYRQQPGQSLTLIATANQGSEATYESGFVIDKFPISRPNLTFSTLTVSNMSPEDSSIYLCSVRRGMNTEAFFGQGTRLTVV.

This clone appeared once. The CDR3, as DNA: TGCGCCAGCAGCCCTATTAGGACAGGGAGCGCGGACACTGAAGCTTTCTTT. Its translation is CASSPIRTGSADTEAFF. The chain employs TRBV5-1 and TRBJ1-1, with TRBD1 identical over 8 bases. The CDR3 loop spans 17 amino acids. Germline V lookup: CDR1 SGHRS, CDR2 YFSETQ. Trimming at V came to 4 bases and at J to 3 bases, leaving 14 bases not matched to a gene.

This chain links TRBV15 with TRBJ2-5; D is unclear. V dropped 0 bases and J dropped 2 bases, with 10 bases sitting between them. Germline assignment: CDR1 LNHNV and CDR2 YYDKDF (reference sequence). This CDR3 contains 15 residues. The CDR3 bases are TGTGCCACCAGCAGAGATCGGTGGGGTCAAGAGACCCAGTACTTC. Its protein is CATSRDRWGQETQYF.

The chain combines TRBV6-5 with TRBJ2-1, with a possible D match to TRBD1 (6 bases). V shed 6 bases and J shed 2 bases, with 14 bases lying between them. The germline CDR1 and CDR2 sequences are MNHEY and SVGAGI. The CDR3 has 15 residues. CDR3 nucleotide sequence: TGTGCCAGCAGCCCGGACAGCGTACCCTACAATGAGCAGTTCTTC. Protein: CASSPDSVPYNEQFF.

This chain uses TRBV7-2 with TRBJ2-3, with D unclear. With 4 bases removed from V and 5 bases from J, the gap between germline ends came to 4 bases. The CDR3 is 11 residues long. CDR1 is SGHTA and CDR2 is FQGNSA in the germline V gene. The CDR3 loop reads CASSSKDTQYF. CDR3 in DNA: TGTGCCAGCAGCTCGAAAGATACGCAGTATTTT.

V usage is TRBV30 and J usage is TRBJ2-5, with 8 nucleotides matching TRBD2. Unmatched junction bases numbered 10, after V lost 2 bases and J lost 5 bases. Germline-derived CDR1 and CDR2 are GTSNPN and SVGIG (reference sequence). This CDR3 comprises 15 residues. CDR3 DNA sequence: TGTGCCTGGAGTAGCGGGGGCGGACCGAGTGAGACCCAGTACTTC. Its translation is CAWSSGGGPSETQYF.

The V and J genes are TRBV18 and TRBJ1-5; 7 bases map to TRBD1. V lost 4 bases to trimming and J lost 1 base; unmatched junction nucleotides: 7. The CDR3 is 16 residues long. CDR1 is KGHSH, CDR2 LQKENI, per germline. The CDR3 DNA reads TGTGCCAGCTCACTGGTACCGGGACAGAGCAATCAGCCCCAGCATTTT. Residues: CASSLVPGQSNQPQHF.

Concerning this clone itself: One end of the junction fails to match germline, which may point to a read error. The gene calls are TRBV7-7 and TRBJ2-7, with TRBD1 matching over 8 bases. The CDR3 is 13 residues long. Germline CDR1 reads SSHAT; CDR2 reads FNYEAQ (reference sequence). The CDR3 spells CASSLDRGGEQYF. The CDR3 nucleotides read TGTGCTAGCAGCCTCGACAGGGGTGGCGAGCAGTACTTC.

The chain couples TRBV10-3 to TRBJ1-1, with D maybe TRBD1 (5 bases). The CDR3 contains 15 residues. CDR1 is ENHRY, CDR2 SYGVKD, per germline. V lost 5 bases to trimming and J lost 3 bases, with 16 bases between them. CDR3 nucleotide sequence: TGTGCCATCAGTACGGGCCTGGGGGGACACACTGAAGCTTTCTTT. Its protein is CAISTGLGGHTEAFF.

The chain links TRBV6-1 to TRBJ2-7; 9 bases are a match to TRBD1. CDR1 and CDR2 from the germline V gene are MNHNS and SASEGT. This CDR3 region has 14 residues. After removal of 4 bases from V and 2 bases from J, the junction contained 3 bases not matched to a gene. In DNA form, the CDR3 reads TGTGCCAGCAGTGTCCGGGACAGGGCCTACGAGCAGTACTTC. Its translation: CASSVRDRAYEQYF.

This clone was counted between two and nine times. This chain joins TRBV29-1 and TRBJ1-1; possible D gene TRBD1, 5 bases. Germline CDR1 is SQVTM and CDR2 is ANQGSEA. V was pared by 4 bases and J by 7 bases, with 19 bases between. This CDR3 has 14 amino acids. DNA for the CDR3: TGCAGCGTTGCCTCCCCCATTCGCCAGGGTGAAGCTTTCTTT. Its protein product is CSVASPIRQGEAFF.

This rearrangement joins TRBV30 to TRBJ1-4, with D tentatively TRBD1 (6 bases). Germline assignment: CDR1 GTSNPN and CDR2 SVGIG (reference sequence). This CDR3 comprises 13 residues. Trimming took off 4 bases at V and 6 bases at J, with 12 bases between the two ends. The CDR3 sequence: CAWKREGDEKLFF. The DNA for the CDR3 is TGTGCCTGGAAGAGGGAGGGGGATGAAAAACTGTTTTTT.

The chain links TRBV29-1 to TRBJ2-7; 8 nucleotides agree with TRBD1. CDR1 is SQVTM, CDR2 ANQGSEA, per germline. The CDR3 has 14 amino acids. Trimming removed 4 bases from V and 0 bases from J; junction bases left unmatched: 5. CDR3 nucleotides: TGCAGCGTTGTAGGGGACAGGATCTCCTACGAGCAGTACTTC. It encodes CSVVGDRISYEQYF.

The rearrangement joins TRBV5-1 to TRBJ2-7, with a possible D match to TRBD2 (6 bases). V lost 4 bases and J 3 bases, leaving 11 bases between the germline ends. CDR3 size: 13 residues. Germline CDR1 is SGHRS and CDR2 is YFSETQ. CDR3 in amino acids: CASSPSGDYEQYF. CDR3 DNA: TGCGCCAGCAGCCCGTCGGGAGACTACGAGCAGTACTTC.

The gene calls are TRBV7-9 and TRBJ1-2; D is possibly TRBD1 (6 bases). V lost 3 bases to trimming and J lost 5 bases, with 13 bases between them. The CDR3 consists of 14 residues. The germline CDR1 and CDR2 sequences are SEHNR and FQNEAQ (reference sequence). CDR3: CASSLAGGSYGYTF. The CDR3 bases are TGTGCCAGCAGCTTGGCCGGGGGCTCTTATGGCTACACCTTC. The full variable domain, with the rest looked up from reference TRBV7-9 and TRBJ1-2, is DTGVSQNPRHKITKRGQNVTFRCDPISEHNRLYWYRQTLGQGPEFLTYFQNEAQLEKSRLLSDRFSAERPKGSFSTLEIQRTEQGDSAMYLCASSLAGGSYGYTFGSGTRLTVV.

This clone turned up a few times. The V gene is TRBV7-8, the J gene TRBJ1-2; D might be TRBD1 (6 bases). Trimming pared 6 bases from V and 2 bases from J, leaving 10 bases between. CDR1 and CDR2 (germline): SGHVS, FQNEAQ. This CDR3 spans 13 amino acids. The CDR3 bases are TGTGCCAGCAGTATGGGGGGCAACTATGGCTACACCTTC. It encodes CASSMGGNYGYTF.

V gene TRBV6-5 combines with J gene TRBJ2-7; weak D call: TRBD1 (6 bases). The CDR3 contains 15 residues. Germline CDR1 is MNHEY and CDR2 is SVGAGI. Trimming removed 10 bases from V and 2 bases from J, with 21 bases in between. The CDR3 DNA reads as TGTGCCACCAGGGGCGTTAGGACACTGACCTACGAGCAGTACTTC. Translated, it gives CATRGVRTLTYEQYF.

This clone was detected only a few times. The chain employs TRBV30 and TRBJ1-2; no reliable D call. Germline CDR1 and CDR2: GTSNPN and SVGIG (reference sequence). The CDR3 runs to 10 residues. V was clipped by 8 bases and J by 7 bases, with 11 bases between them. The CDR3 DNA sequence: TGTGCCGGCCGGAGGTTTGGCTACACCTTC. It is translated as CAGRRFGYTF.

The rearrangement uses TRBV25-1 and TRBJ2-5, with 7 bases fitting TRBD1. The V and J ends lost 8 bases and 4 bases, in that order; junction bases with no gene match: 4. There are 12 residues in the CDR3. CDR1 and CDR2 from the germline V gene are MGHDK and SYGVNS. The CDR3 DNA is TGTGCCAGCGGACAGGCCACAGAGACCCAGTACTTC. The encoded protein is CASGQATETQYF. The variable domain in full, completed from reference TRBV25-1 and TRBJ2-5, reads EADIYQTPRYLVIGTGKKITLECSQTMGHDKMYWYQQDPGMELHLIHYSYGVNSTEKGDLSSESTVSRIRTEHFPLTLESARPSHTSQYLCASGQATETQYFGPGTRLLVL.

Comments on this clone: Other DNA sequences in the same sample also yield this CDR3. The rearrangement uses TRBV7-2 and TRBJ2-6, with D unresolved. Germline V gene lookup returns CDR1 SGHTA and CDR2 FQGNSA. The V and J ends lost 2 bases and 0 bases respectively, with 5 bases between them. The CDR3 has 15 residues. Here the CDR3 reads CASSLPPSGANVLTF. In nucleotides, the CDR3 is TGTGCCAGCAGCTTACCTCCCTCTGGGGCCAACGTCCTGACTTTC. Full variable domain (missing parts from reference TRBV7-2 and TRBJ2-6): GAGVSQSPSNKVTEKGKDVELRCDPISGHTALYWYRQSLGQGLEFLIYFQGNSAPDKSGLPSDRFSAERTGGSVSTLTIQRTQQEDSAVYLCASSLPPSGANVLTFGAGSRLTVL.

The CDR3 reads CASSWDLDNTEAFF. The CDR3 DNA reads as TGTGCCAGCAGTTGGGATTTGGATAACACTGAAGCTTTCTTT. The J gene is TRBJ1-1, the V gene TRBV25-1; no clear D. Germline lookup yields CDR1 MGHDK and CDR2 SYGVNS. V was pared by 5 bases and J by 2 bases, with 12 bases between. This CDR3 has 14 residues.

The chain is built from TRBV6-5 and TRBJ2-7; possible D gene TRBD2, 5 bases. CDR3 length equals 13 residues. Germline-derived CDR1 and CDR2 are MNHEY and SVGAGI. Trimming left V 3 bases short and J 5 bases short, with 11 bases between. The CDR3 sequence is CASSYGRTDEQYF. CDR3 sequence (DNA): TGTGCCAGCAGTTATGGGCGGACTGACGAGCAGTACTTC.

The CDR3 DNA follows: TGTGCCAGCAGCCAGACGGCCTATGGCTACACCTTC. This gives the protein CASSQTAYGYTF. The chain uses TRBV6-6 and TRBJ1-2; D call uncertain. Looked up from germline, CDR1 is MNHNY and CDR2 is SVGAGI (reference sequence). The V gene lost 6 bases and the J gene lost 4 bases, with 9 bases spanning the gap. CDR3 length: 12 residues.

Regarding this clone: Other DNA sequences in this specimen translate into the identical CDR3. The V call is TRBV6-5, the J call TRBJ1-2; D uncertain. The ends were cut back, 6 bases at V and 4 bases at J, with 6 bases in the middle. Germline loops: CDR1 MNHEY, CDR2 SVGAGI. The CDR3 is 11 residues long. The CDR3 here is CASSNSYGYTF. The DNA of the CDR3 is TGTGCCAGCAGCAACAGCTATGGCTACACCTTC.

The chain carries TRBV28 and TRBJ2-5; the match to TRBD2 covers 10 bases. V lost 3 bases and J lost 2; bases outside the gene matches: 9. The CDR3 sequence is 17 residues long. Germline V gene lookup returns CDR1 MDHEN and CDR2 SYDVKM. CDR3 sequence: CASSFSSGGSPQETQYF. The CDR3 DNA follows: TGTGCCAGCAGTTTTTCTAGCGGGGGTTCCCCTCAAGAGACCCAGTACTTC.

This clone was counted a few times. J is TRBJ2-5 and V is TRBV29-1; perhaps TRBD1 as D (6 bases). Germline V gene sequence: CDR1 SQVTM, CDR2 ANQGSEA. V lost 5 bases, J lost 4 bases, and 14 bases lay in between. The CDR3 totals 13 residues. The CDR3 protein is CSVSVGGRETQYF. As DNA, the CDR3 is TGCAGCGTTAGTGTAGGGGGTCGAGAGACCCAGTACTTC.

This clone was seen a handful of times. One end of the junction is discordant with germline, which a read error may explain. The CDR3 region is CASSQLRTATGEKLFF. In nucleotides, the CDR3 is TGTGCCAGCAGCCAATTAAGGACCGCTACGGGTGAAAAACTGTTTTTT. The chain joins TRBV4-1 to TRBJ1-4; no definite D call. CDR1 MGHRA and CDR2 YSYEKL come from the germline V gene. The CDR3 loop spans 16 amino acids.